The rows below give T cell receptor beta chains drawn from one sample of a study of graft-versus-host responses after intestinal transplantation. TCRdb keeps only in-frame clones here, not all; method: immunoSEQ multiplex PCR. The sample carries nearly 100,000 clones, 75% to 95% recorded once. The sample in question was PBMCs, obtained 450 to 480 days after intestinal transplant. These receptor sequences come from a human patient who received an intestinal transplant, so some T cells may come from the graft donor. Each CDR3 is given with its conserved first and last residue. The order of the fields is J gene, V gene, D gene, CDR3 length, clone size, CDR3 DNA, CDR3 protein. D genes are given only for firm matches. The size field is filled for only some rows; it gives once, few, many or a size class.

J gene: TRBJ2-7
V gene: TRBV10-3
D gene: -
CDR3 length: 16
clone size: once
CDR3 DNA: TGTGCCATCAGTGAGGACCGGGACGGTTTCTCCTACGAGCAGTACTTC
CDR3 protein: CAISEDRDGFSYEQYF

J gene: TRBJ2-1
V gene: TRBV9
D gene: -
CDR3 length: 14
clone size: -
CDR3 DNA: TGTGCCAGCAGCCCACGGGGAGCGACCAATGAGCAGTTCTTC
CDR3 protein: CASSPRGATNEQFF

J gene: TRBJ1-1
V gene: TRBV11-3
D gene: -
CDR3 length: 12
clone size: -
CDR3 DNA: TGTGCCAGCAGCCAGGGTTGGACAGAAGCTTTCTTT
CDR3 protein: CASSQGWTEAFF

J gene: TRBJ2-2
V gene: TRBV21-1
D gene: -
CDR3 length: 19
clone size: -
CDR3 DNA: TGTGCCAGCAGCTCTCCGGGACTAGCGGGGGGAACGAACACCGGGGAGCTGTTTTTT
CDR3 protein: CASSSPGLAGGTNTGELFF

J gene: TRBJ2-3
V gene: TRBV7-9
D gene: TRBD2
CDR3 length: 17
clone size: once
CDR3 DNA: TGTGCCAGCAGCCTCAGACTAGCGGGAACTGGGGGAGATACGCAGTATTTT
CDR3 protein: CASSLRLAGTGGDTQYF

J gene: TRBJ1-1
V gene: TRBV11-2
D gene: -
CDR3 length: 17
clone size: -
CDR3 DNA: TGTGCCAGCAGCTTATACCAGGGGTTGGCAGGGAACACTGAAGCTTTCTTT
CDR3 protein: CASSLYQGLAGNTEAFF

J gene: TRBJ2-5
V gene: TRBV5-4
D gene: TRBD1
CDR3 length: 13
clone size: -
CDR3 DNA: TGTGCCAGCAGCTTTGGGACAGGAGAGACCCAGTACTTC
CDR3 protein: CASSFGTGETQYF

J gene: TRBJ1-6
V gene: TRBV10-3
D gene: TRBD1
CDR3 length: 15
clone size: -
CDR3 DNA: TGTGCCATCAGAGAACTACCGGGACAGCAAACACCCCTCCACTTT
CDR3 protein: CAIRELPGQQTPLHF

J gene: TRBJ2-2
V gene: TRBV18
D gene: -
CDR3 length: 13
clone size: -
CDR3 DNA: TGTGCCAGCTCCCCGACATACACCGGGGAGCTGTTTTTT
CDR3 protein: CASSPTYTGELFF

J gene: TRBJ1-1
V gene: TRBV9
D gene: -
CDR3 length: 13
clone size: -
CDR3 DNA: TGTGCCAGCAATTCCGGGGCTAACACTGAAGCTTTCTTT
CDR3 protein: CASNSGANTEAFF

J gene: TRBJ2-7
V gene: TRBV9
D gene: -
CDR3 length: 15
clone size: -
CDR3 DNA: TGTGCCAGCAGCGAGGGGACTCACCCCTACTACGAGCAGTACTTC
CDR3 protein: CASSEGTHPYYEQYF

J gene: TRBJ1-3
V gene: TRBV7-9
D gene: -
CDR3 length: 14
clone size: -
CDR3 DNA: TGTGCCAGCAGATCGGGGACGGCTGGAAACACCATATATTTT
CDR3 protein: CASRSGTAGNTIYF

J gene: TRBJ2-7
V gene: TRBV5-4
D gene: TRBD2
CDR3 length: 15
clone size: once
CDR3 DNA: TGTGCCAGCAGCTTCGGAGGCGGGGGGAACTACGAGCAGTACTTC
CDR3 protein: CASSFGGGGNYEQYF

J gene: TRBJ2-2
V gene: TRBV5-1
D gene: -
CDR3 length: 15
clone size: -
CDR3 DNA: TGCGCCAGTACTCTCGGCGCAGGGAACACCGGGGAGCTGTTTTTT
CDR3 protein: CASTLGAGNTGELFF

J gene: TRBJ2-7
V gene: TRBV29-1
D gene: -
CDR3 length: 11
clone size: -
CDR3 DNA: TGCAGCGTTGACTTAGGGTACGAGCAGTACTTC
CDR3 protein: CSVDLGYEQYF

J gene: TRBJ2-7
V gene: TRBV5-6
D gene: -
CDR3 length: 14
clone size: -
CDR3 DNA: TGTGCCAGCAGCTTTGGATCAGGGCCGGGCGAGCAGTACTTC
CDR3 protein: CASSFGSGPGEQYF

J gene: TRBJ1-1
V gene: TRBV10-2
D gene: -
CDR3 length: 14
clone size: -
CDR3 DNA: TGCGCCAGCAGCCCCATGGGGGCGGGCACTGAAGCTTTCTTT
CDR3 protein: CASSPMGAGTEAFF

J gene: TRBJ1-1
V gene: TRBV9
D gene: -
CDR3 length: 15
clone size: -
CDR3 DNA: TGTGCCAGCAATGCGTTTGAACAGGGTGACACTGAAGCTTTCTTT
CDR3 protein: CASNAFEQGDTEAFF

J gene: TRBJ2-5
V gene: TRBV5-1
D gene: TRBD2
CDR3 length: 14
clone size: -
CDR3 DNA: TGCGCCAGCAGCTTCCCGGGGGGGAGAGAGACCCAGTACTTC
CDR3 protein: CASSFPGGRETQYF

J gene: TRBJ1-1
V gene: TRBV27
D gene: -
CDR3 length: 14
clone size: once
CDR3 DNA: TGTGCCAGCAGTTTCCTAGACCGGAACACTGAAGCTTTCTTT
CDR3 protein: CASSFLDRNTEAFF

J gene: TRBJ1-2
V gene: TRBV19
D gene: TRBD1
CDR3 length: 15
clone size: -
CDR3 DNA: TGTGCCAGTAGTATGGGGACAGGGGGCGCCTATGGCTACACCTTC
CDR3 protein: CASSMGTGGAYGYTF

J gene: TRBJ1-5
V gene: TRBV6-1
D gene: -
CDR3 length: 15
clone size: -
CDR3 DNA: TGTGCCAGCAGTGAAGGCCCCAGGGGCGAGCAGCCCCAGCATTTT
CDR3 protein: CASSEGPRGEQPQHF

J gene: TRBJ1-2
V gene: TRBV6-5
D gene: TRBD1
CDR3 length: 13
clone size: -
CDR3 DNA: TGTGCCAGCAGGACAGGGCCCCCTTATGGCTACACCTTC
CDR3 protein: CASRTGPPYGYTF

J gene: TRBJ1-2
V gene: TRBV10-3
D gene: -
CDR3 length: 12
clone size: -
CDR3 DNA: TGTGCTACCCAGGCCCCCGAACATGGCTACACCTTC
CDR3 protein: CATQAPEHGYTF

J gene: TRBJ2-2
V gene: TRBV9
D gene: -
CDR3 length: 16
clone size: once
CDR3 DNA: TGTGCCAGCAGCCTATCAGGGACACTTAACACCGGGGAGCTGTTTTTT
CDR3 protein: CASSLSGTLNTGELFF

J gene: TRBJ2-7
V gene: TRBV5-1
D gene: -
CDR3 length: 13
clone size: -
CDR3 DNA: TGCGCCAGCAGCTTCGGGAGCCTCTACGAGCAGTACTTC
CDR3 protein: CASSFGSLYEQYF

J gene: TRBJ1-2
V gene: TRBV25-1
D gene: -
CDR3 length: 14
clone size: -
CDR3 DNA: TGTGCCAGCAGTGACGCGGGGAGGAACTATGGCTACACCTTC
CDR3 protein: CASSDAGRNYGYTF

J gene: TRBJ1-1
V gene: TRBV7-6
D gene: -
CDR3 length: 15
clone size: once
CDR3 DNA: TGTGCCAGCAGCGACCTCGGCCGAGGGAATACTGAAGCTTTCTTT
CDR3 protein: CASSDLGRGNTEAFF

J gene: TRBJ2-5
V gene: TRBV7-8
D gene: -
CDR3 length: 15
clone size: -
CDR3 DNA: TGTGCCAGCAGCTTAGCAGTGGTCTCCTTGGCGACCCAGTACTTC
CDR3 protein: CASSLAVVSLATQYF

J gene: TRBJ1-2
V gene: TRBV5-5
D gene: -
CDR3 length: 15
clone size: -
CDR3 DNA: TGTGCCAGCAGCTACGGCGGGGCGGCCTGGGATGGCTACACCTTC
CDR3 protein: CASSYGGAAWDGYTF

J gene: TRBJ2-7
V gene: TRBV7-9
D gene: -
CDR3 length: 13
clone size: -
CDR3 DNA: TGTGCCAGCAGCCCAAAGGACGGCTACGAGCAGTACTTC
CDR3 protein: CASSPKDGYEQYF

J gene: TRBJ1-4
V gene: TRBV20-1
D gene: -
CDR3 length: 11
clone size: -
CDR3 DNA: TGCAGTGCTAGGTGGGGTGAAAAACTGTTTTTT
CDR3 protein: CSARWGEKLFF

J gene: TRBJ2-7
V gene: TRBV29-1
D gene: TRBD1
CDR3 length: 12
clone size: -
CDR3 DNA: TGCAGCGCAACCGACAGGGTCTACGAGCAGTACTTC
CDR3 protein: CSATDRVYEQYF

J gene: TRBJ2-1
V gene: TRBV4-1
D gene: -
CDR3 length: 15
clone size: -
CDR3 DNA: TGCGCCAGCAGCCAAGACGGGAGCTCCTACAATGAGCAGTTCTTC
CDR3 protein: CASSQDGSSYNEQFF

J gene: TRBJ1-6
V gene: TRBV4-1
D gene: -
CDR3 length: 18
clone size: -
CDR3 DNA: TGCGCCAGCAGCCTCCTCCCCAGTCCAGATTCCTATAATTCACCCCTCCACTTT
CDR3 protein: CASSLLPSPDSYNSPLHF

J gene: TRBJ2-1
V gene: TRBV6-4
D gene: TRBD2
CDR3 length: 15
clone size: -
CDR3 DNA: TGTGCCAGCAGTGACTCCGCGGGGGGGGCCAATGAGCAGTTCTTC
CDR3 protein: CASSDSAGGANEQFF

J gene: TRBJ1-1
V gene: TRBV19
D gene: -
CDR3 length: 14
clone size: -
CDR3 DNA: TGTGCCAGTACCGAAAGGGGGGCACACACTGAAGCTTTCTTT
CDR3 protein: CASTERGAHTEAFF

J gene: TRBJ1-4
V gene: TRBV5-6
D gene: -
CDR3 length: 16
clone size: -
CDR3 DNA: TGTGCCAGCAGCTTGCTCCACAGGGCAACTAATGAAAAACTGTTTTTT
CDR3 protein: CASSLLHRATNEKLFF

J gene: TRBJ1-1
V gene: TRBV18
D gene: -
CDR3 length: 14
clone size: -
CDR3 DNA: TGTGCCAGCTCACCGTGGGACATCATAGGGGAAGCTTTCTTT
CDR3 protein: CASSPWDIIGEAFF

J gene: TRBJ1-1
V gene: TRBV15
D gene: -
CDR3 length: 14
clone size: -
CDR3 DNA: TGTGCCACCAGCAGAGACCGGGGGAACACTGAAGCTTTCTTT
CDR3 protein: CATSRDRGNTEAFF

J gene: TRBJ2-7
V gene: TRBV4-1
D gene: -
CDR3 length: 14
clone size: -
CDR3 DNA: TGCGCCAGCAGCCAAGGGGGAAGCTCCTACGAGCAGTACTTC
CDR3 protein: CASSQGGSSYEQYF

J gene: TRBJ2-3
V gene: TRBV9
D gene: TRBD2
CDR3 length: 15
clone size: -
CDR3 DNA: TGTGCCAGCAGCGTAGAAGGCGGGGGAGCTGATACGCAGTATTTT
CDR3 protein: CASSVEGGGADTQYF

J gene: TRBJ2-7
V gene: TRBV6-5
D gene: -
CDR3 length: 16
clone size: -
CDR3 DNA: TGTGCCAGCAGTTACCTGGCCCCTACGAGCTCCTACGAGCAGTACTTC
CDR3 protein: CASSYLAPTSSYEQYF

J gene: TRBJ1-1
V gene: TRBV6-5
D gene: TRBD1
CDR3 length: 13
clone size: -
CDR3 DNA: TGTGCCAGCAGTTCGACAGGGTTGACTGAAGCTTTCTTT
CDR3 protein: CASSSTGLTEAFF

J gene: TRBJ1-1
V gene: TRBV7-2
D gene: -
CDR3 length: 14
clone size: -
CDR3 DNA: TGTGCCAGCAGCTTGGGGGGAATGAACACTGAAGCTTTCTTT
CDR3 protein: CASSLGGMNTEAFF

J gene: TRBJ2-7
V gene: TRBV5-1
D gene: -
CDR3 length: 13
clone size: -
CDR3 DNA: TGCGCCAGCAGGGATTGGGGGCGCGACGAGCAGTACTTC
CDR3 protein: CASRDWGRDEQYF

J gene: TRBJ1-3
V gene: TRBV7-6
D gene: -
CDR3 length: 16
clone size: -
CDR3 DNA: TGTGCCAGCAGTCCTACCACCCACGGAACCGGAAACACCATATATTTT
CDR3 protein: CASSPTTHGTGNTIYF

J gene: TRBJ1-2
V gene: TRBV19
D gene: -
CDR3 length: 13
clone size: -
CDR3 DNA: TGTGCCAGTAGTAAGGACAGATCCTATGGCTACACCTTC
CDR3 protein: CASSKDRSYGYTF

J gene: TRBJ1-1
V gene: TRBV13
D gene: -
CDR3 length: 14
clone size: once
CDR3 DNA: TGTGCCAGCAGCTTAGGAGTTTTGAACACTGAAGCTTTCTTT
CDR3 protein: CASSLGVLNTEAFF

J gene: TRBJ2-3
V gene: TRBV12-5
D gene: TRBD2
CDR3 length: 18
clone size: -
CDR3 DNA: TGTGCTAGTGGTCCACACCCCACTAGCGGGGGGCGCACAGATACGCAGTATTTT
CDR3 protein: CASGPHPTSGGRTDTQYF

J gene: TRBJ1-5
V gene: TRBV6-5
D gene: -
CDR3 length: 14
clone size: -
CDR3 DNA: TGTGCCAGCAGTTACTTAGGACAGAACCAGCCCCAGCATTTT
CDR3 protein: CASSYLGQNQPQHF

J gene: TRBJ2-3
V gene: TRBV19
D gene: TRBD2
CDR3 length: 17
clone size: -
CDR3 DNA: TGTGCCAGTAGTTTCCCGACTAGCGGGGAGACCACAGATACGCAGTATTTT
CDR3 protein: CASSFPTSGETTDTQYF

J gene: TRBJ2-5
V gene: TRBV5-4
D gene: TRBD2
CDR3 length: 16
clone size: -
CDR3 DNA: TGTGCCAGCAGCCCCCGGACTAGCGGGGGGGGAGAGACCCAGTACTTC
CDR3 protein: CASSPRTSGGGETQYF

J gene: TRBJ1-1
V gene: TRBV6-4
D gene: -
CDR3 length: 13
clone size: -
CDR3 DNA: TGTGCCAGCAGTGACTCGGGGGGCACTGAAGCTTTCTTT
CDR3 protein: CASSDSGGTEAFF